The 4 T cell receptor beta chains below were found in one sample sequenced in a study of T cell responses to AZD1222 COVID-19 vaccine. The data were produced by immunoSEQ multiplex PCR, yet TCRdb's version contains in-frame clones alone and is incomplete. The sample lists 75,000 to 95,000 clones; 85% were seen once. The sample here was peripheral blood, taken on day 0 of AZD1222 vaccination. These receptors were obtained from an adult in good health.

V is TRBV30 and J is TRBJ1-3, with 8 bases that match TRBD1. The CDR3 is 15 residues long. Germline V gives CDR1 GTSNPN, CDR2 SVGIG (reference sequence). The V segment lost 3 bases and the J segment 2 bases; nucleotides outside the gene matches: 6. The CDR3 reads CAWRNRGIAGNTIYF. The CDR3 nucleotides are TGTGCCTGGAGGAACAGGGGGATCGCTGGAAACACCATATATTTT.

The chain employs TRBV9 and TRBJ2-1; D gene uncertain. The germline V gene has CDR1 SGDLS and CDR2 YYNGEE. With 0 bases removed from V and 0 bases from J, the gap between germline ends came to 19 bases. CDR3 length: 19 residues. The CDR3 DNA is TGTGCCAGCAGCGTAGACTCCGGAAAACAGTTTAGCTCCTACAATGAGCAGTTCTTC. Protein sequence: CASSVDSGKQFSSYNEQFF.

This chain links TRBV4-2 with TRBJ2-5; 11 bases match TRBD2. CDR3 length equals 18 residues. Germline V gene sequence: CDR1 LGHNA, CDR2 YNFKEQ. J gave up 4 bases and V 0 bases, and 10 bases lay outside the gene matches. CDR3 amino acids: CASSQETSGGMRVETQYF. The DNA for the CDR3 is TGTGCCAGCAGCCAAGAAACTAGCGGGGGAATGAGGGTAGAGACCCAGTACTTC.

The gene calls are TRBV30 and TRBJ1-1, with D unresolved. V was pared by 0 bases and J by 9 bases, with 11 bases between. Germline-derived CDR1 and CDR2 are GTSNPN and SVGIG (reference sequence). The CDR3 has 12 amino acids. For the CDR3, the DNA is TGTGCCTGGAGTGTTGTGACAACAAAAGCTTTCTTT. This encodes CAWSVVTTKAFF.